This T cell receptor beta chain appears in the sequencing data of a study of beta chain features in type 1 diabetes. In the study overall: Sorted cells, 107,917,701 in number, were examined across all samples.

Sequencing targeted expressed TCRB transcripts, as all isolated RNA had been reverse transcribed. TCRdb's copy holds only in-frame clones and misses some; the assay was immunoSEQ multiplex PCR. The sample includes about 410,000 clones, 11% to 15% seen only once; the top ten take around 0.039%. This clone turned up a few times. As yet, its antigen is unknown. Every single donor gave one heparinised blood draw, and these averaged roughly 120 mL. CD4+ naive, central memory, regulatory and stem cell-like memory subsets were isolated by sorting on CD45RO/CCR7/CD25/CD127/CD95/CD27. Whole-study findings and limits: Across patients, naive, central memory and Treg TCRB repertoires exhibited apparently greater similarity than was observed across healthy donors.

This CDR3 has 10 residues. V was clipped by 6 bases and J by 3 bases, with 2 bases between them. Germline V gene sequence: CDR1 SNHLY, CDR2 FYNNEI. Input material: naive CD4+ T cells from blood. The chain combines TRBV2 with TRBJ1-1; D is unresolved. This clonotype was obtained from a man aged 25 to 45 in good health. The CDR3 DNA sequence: TGTGCCAGCAGGTACACTGAAGCTTTCTTT. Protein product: CASRYTEAFF.